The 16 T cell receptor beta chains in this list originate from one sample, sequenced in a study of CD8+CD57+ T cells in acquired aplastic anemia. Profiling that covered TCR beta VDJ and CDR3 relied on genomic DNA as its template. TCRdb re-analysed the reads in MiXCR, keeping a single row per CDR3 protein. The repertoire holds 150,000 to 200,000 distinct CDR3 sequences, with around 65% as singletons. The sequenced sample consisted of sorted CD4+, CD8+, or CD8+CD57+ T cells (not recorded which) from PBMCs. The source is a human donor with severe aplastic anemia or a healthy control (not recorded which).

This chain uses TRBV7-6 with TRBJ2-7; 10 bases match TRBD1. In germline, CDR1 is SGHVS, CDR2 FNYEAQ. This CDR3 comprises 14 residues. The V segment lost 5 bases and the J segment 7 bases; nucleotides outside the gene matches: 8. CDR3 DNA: TGTGCCAGCAGCCGTGACAGGGGGCTCGGGGAGCAGTACTTC. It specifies CASSRDRGLGEQYF.

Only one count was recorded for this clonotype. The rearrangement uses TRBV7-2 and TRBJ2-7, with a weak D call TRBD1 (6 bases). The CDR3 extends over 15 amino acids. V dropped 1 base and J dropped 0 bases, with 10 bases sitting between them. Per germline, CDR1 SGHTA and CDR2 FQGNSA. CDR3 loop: CASSLVATGSYEQYF. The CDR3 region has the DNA TGTGCCAGCAGCTTAGTAGCGACAGGCTCCTACGAGCAGTACTTC. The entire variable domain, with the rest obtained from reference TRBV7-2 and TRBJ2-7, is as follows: GAGVSQSPSNKVTEKGKDVELRCDPISGHTALYWYRQSLGQGLEFLIYFQGNSAPDKSGLPSDRFSAERTGGSVSTLTIQRTQQEDSAVYLCASSLVATGSYEQYFGPGTRLTVT.

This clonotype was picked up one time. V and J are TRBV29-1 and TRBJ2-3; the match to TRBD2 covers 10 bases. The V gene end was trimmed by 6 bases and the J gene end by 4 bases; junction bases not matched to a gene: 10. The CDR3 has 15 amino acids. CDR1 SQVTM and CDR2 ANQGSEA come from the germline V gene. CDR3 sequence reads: CSVDARLAGSDTQYF. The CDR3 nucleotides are TGCAGCGTAGATGCGAGACTAGCGGGCTCAGATACGCAGTATTTT.

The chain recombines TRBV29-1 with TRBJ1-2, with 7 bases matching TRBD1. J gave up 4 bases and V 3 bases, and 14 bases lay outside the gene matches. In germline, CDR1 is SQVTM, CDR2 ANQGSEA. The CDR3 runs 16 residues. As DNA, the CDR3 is TGCAGCGTTGATGTAGGGGGCGGCGGCTCAGGCTATGGCTACACCTTC. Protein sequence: CSVDVGGGGSGYGYTF.

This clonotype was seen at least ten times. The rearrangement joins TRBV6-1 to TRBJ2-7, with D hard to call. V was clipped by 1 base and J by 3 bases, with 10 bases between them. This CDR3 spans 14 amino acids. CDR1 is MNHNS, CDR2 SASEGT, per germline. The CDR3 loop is CASSEEPGLYEQYF. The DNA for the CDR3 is TGTGCCAGCAGTGAAGAGCCAGGCCTCTACGAGCAGTACTTC.

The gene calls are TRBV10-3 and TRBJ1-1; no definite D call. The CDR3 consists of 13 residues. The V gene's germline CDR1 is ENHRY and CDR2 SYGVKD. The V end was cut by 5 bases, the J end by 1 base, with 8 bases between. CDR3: CAISKQTNTEAFF. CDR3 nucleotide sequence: TGTGCCATCAGTAAACAGACGAACACTGAAGCTTTCTTT.

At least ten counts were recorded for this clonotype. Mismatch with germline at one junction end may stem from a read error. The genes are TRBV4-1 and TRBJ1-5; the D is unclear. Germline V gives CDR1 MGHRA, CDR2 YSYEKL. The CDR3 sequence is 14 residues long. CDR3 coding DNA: TGCGCCAGCAGCGAAGAGGGCGGGATCCAGCCCCAGCATTTT. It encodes CASSEEGGIQPQHF.

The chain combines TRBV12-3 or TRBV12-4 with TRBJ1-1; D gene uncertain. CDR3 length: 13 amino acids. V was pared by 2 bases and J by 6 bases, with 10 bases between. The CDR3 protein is CASSLLSDPEAFF. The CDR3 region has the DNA TGTGCCAGCAGTTTATTGTCGGATCCTGAAGCTTTCTTT.

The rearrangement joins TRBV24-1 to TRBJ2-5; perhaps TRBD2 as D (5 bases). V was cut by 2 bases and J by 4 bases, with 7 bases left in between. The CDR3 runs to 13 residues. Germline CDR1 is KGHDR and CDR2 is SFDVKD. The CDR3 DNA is TGTGCCACCAGTGATTACGGGGTAGAGACCCAGTACTTC. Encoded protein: CATSDYGVETQYF.

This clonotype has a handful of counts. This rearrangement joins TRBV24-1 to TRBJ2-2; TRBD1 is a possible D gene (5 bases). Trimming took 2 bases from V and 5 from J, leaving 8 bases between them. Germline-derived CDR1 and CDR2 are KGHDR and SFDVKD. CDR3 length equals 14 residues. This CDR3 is CATSDYPGTGELFF. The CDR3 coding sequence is TGTGCCACCAGTGATTACCCAGGGACCGGGGAGCTGTTTTTT.

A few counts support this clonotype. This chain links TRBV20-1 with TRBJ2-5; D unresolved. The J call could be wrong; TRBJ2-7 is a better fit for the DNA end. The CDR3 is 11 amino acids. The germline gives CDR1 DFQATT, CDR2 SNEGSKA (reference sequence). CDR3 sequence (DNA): TGCAGTGCCCCGGGTGGTGCCGAGCAGTACTTC. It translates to CSAPGGAEQYF.

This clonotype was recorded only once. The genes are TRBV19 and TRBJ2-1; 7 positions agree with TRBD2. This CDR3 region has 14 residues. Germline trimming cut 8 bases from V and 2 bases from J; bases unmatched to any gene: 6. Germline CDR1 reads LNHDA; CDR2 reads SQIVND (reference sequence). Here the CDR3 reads CASVRGGAYNEQFF. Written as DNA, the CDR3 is TGTGCCAGTGTGAGGGGAGGGGCCTACAATGAGCAGTTCTTC.

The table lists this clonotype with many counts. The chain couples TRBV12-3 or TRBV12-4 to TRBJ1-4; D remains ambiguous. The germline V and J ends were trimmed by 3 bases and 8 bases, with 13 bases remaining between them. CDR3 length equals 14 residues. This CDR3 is CASSLQGVSEKLFF. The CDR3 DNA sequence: TGTGCCAGCAGTTTGCAAGGTGTTAGCGAAAAACTGTTTTTT.

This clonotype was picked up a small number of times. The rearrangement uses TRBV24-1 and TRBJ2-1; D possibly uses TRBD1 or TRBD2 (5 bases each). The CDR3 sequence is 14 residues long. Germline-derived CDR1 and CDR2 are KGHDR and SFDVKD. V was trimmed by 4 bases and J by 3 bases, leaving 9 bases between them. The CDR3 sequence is CATSETGLYNEQFF. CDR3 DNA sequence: TGTGCCACCAGTGAGACGGGGCTCTACAATGAGCAGTTCTTC.

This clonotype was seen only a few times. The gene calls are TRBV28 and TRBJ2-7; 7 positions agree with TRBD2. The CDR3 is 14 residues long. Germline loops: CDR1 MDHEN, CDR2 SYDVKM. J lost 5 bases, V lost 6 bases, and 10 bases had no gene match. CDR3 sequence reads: CASSPGGVIDEQYF. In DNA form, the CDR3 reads TGTGCCAGCAGCCCTGGGGGGGTTATCGACGAGCAGTACTTC.

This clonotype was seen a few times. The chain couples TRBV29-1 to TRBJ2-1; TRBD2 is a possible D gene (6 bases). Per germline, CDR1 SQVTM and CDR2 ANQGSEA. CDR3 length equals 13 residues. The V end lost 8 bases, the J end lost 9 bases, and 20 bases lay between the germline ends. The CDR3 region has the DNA TGCAGCCCTGGAGGGGACTCGCGAGGTGAGCAGTTCTTC. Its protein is CSPGGDSRGEQFF.